This T cell receptor beta chain derives from a study of CD8 T cells in Susac syndrome (dated by TCRdb to about 2019). A note on the overall study: Repertoire sequencing was used to test whether CD8+ T cell activation and differentiation in Susac syndrome was antigen driven. Clonality of the CD8+ T cell repertoire was compared between more than 10 healthy donors, around 14 Susac syndrome patients and about 15 multiple sclerosis patients.

This clonotype was counted a single time. The antigen it binds to is not known. The record has no base qualities; no much larger clone is one base away. One read gives only weak evidence. Points the paper makes about the study in general: The number of individuals in the TCR sequencing and HLA analysis was recognized as being relatively small.

RNA was extracted with the RNeasy kit and 0.5 to 1 ug was reverse transcribed using random hexamers. TCR beta CDR3 regions were amplified with the immunoSEQ multiplex PCR assay covering 54 Vbeta and 13 Jbeta segments. PCR amplification bias was corrected using a synthetic template baseline for primer optimization and computational correction. The authors processed their data as follows. Reads were annotated to V, D and J genes per IMGT and analyzed with immunoSEQ Analyzer, keeping only productive sequences. Clonality was calculated as one minus the Shannon entropy normalized by log2 of the number of productive unique sequences. For each patient and control, public and private clones were evaluated among the 100 most prevalent clones. Clones were defined as Susac-specific when absent from the healthy and MS cohorts, from about 1,100 published viral clones and from other ImmuneACCESS disease sequences. TCRdb passed the public sequencing reads through fastp at Q25 and MiXCR, retaining productive beta sequences. Each entry merges the rows of one CDR3 protein and shows their most common DNA and genes. For this entry, the V and J calls and clone size follow TCRdb and not the study's own pipeline. This sample lists 250,000 to 300,000 distinct CDR3 sequences; around 83% were detected once. About 0.11% of the sample lies in the top ten.

V is pared back by 10 bases and J by 0 bases, with 17 bases lying between the germline termini. From its cysteine to its phenylalanine, the CDR3 spans 15 amino acids. Only the CDR3 region is kept as DNA, spanning 45 bases read in frame from base 1. In the germline V gene (reference sequence), CDR1 corresponds to SGHNT and CDR2 to YYREEE. High-throughput TCR beta sequencing profiled peripheral blood CD8+ and CD4+ T cells from healthy donors, Susac syndrome patients and multiple sclerosis patients. Multiple sclerosis controls were treatment-naive patients with stable or active relapsing-remitting disease fulfilling revised McDonald criteria. CD8+ TEMRA cells were enriched by FACS, while bulk CD8+ and CD4+ T cells were purified by magnetic negative isolation. Blood was collected in EDTA tubes and processed within 24 hours, with PBMCs isolated through density gradient centrifugation. PBMCs destined for TCR sequencing were cryopreserved in liquid nitrogen and later thawed in a 37 °C water bath. The sorted or isolated CD4+, CD8+ and CD8+ TEMRA cells reached a purity of at least 90%.

The sequenced material came from CD8+ T cells from PBMCs. The rearrangement combines TRBV5-4 with TRBJ2-1; the D region may be TRBD1 or TRBD2, each matching 5 bases equally. The TCR sequence derives from a human donor with multiple sclerosis. The CDR3 region: CALGAGTSSYNEQFF. Read as DNA, the sequence is TGTGCCTTAGGGGCGGGTACCAGCTCCTACAATGAGCAGTTCTTC.